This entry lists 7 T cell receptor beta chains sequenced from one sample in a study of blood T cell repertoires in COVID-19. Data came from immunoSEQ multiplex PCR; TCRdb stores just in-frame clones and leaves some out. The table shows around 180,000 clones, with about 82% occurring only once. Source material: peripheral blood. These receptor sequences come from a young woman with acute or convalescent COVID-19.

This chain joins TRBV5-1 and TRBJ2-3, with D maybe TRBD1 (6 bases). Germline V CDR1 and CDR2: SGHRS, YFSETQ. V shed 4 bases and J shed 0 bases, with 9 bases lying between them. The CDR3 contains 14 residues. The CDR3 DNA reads TGCGCCAGCAGCAGGGGGTCTAGCACAGATACGCAGTATTTT. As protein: CASSRGSSTDTQYF. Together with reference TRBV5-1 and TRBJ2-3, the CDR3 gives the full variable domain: KAGVTQTPRYLIKTRGQQVTLSCSPISGHRSVSWYQQTPGQGLQFLFEYFSETQRNKGNFPGRFSGRQFSNSRSEMNVSTLELGDSALYLCASSRGSSTDTQYFGPGTRLTVL.

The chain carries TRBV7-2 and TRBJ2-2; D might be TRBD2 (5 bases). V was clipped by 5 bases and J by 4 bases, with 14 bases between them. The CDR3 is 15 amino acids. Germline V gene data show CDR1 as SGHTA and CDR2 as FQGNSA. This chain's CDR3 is CASSLYILGTGELFF. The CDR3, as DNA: TGTGCCAGCAGCCTTTATATACTAGGCACCGGGGAGCTGTTTTTT.

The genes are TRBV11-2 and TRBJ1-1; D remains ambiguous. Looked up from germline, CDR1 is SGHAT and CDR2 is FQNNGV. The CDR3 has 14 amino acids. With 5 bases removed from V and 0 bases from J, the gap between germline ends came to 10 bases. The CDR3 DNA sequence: TGTGCCAGCAGCGCACTCAGGATGAACACTGAAGCTTTCTTT. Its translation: CASSALRMNTEAFF.

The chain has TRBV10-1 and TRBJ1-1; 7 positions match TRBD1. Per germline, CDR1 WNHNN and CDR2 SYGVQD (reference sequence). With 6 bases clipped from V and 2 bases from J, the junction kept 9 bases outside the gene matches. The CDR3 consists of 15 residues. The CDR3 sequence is CASSATGASNTEAFF. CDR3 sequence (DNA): TGCGCCAGCAGCGCCACAGGGGCCTCCAACACTGAAGCTTTCTTT.

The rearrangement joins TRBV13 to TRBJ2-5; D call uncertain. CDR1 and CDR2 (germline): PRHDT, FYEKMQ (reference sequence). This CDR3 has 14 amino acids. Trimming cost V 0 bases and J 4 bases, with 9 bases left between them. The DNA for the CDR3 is TGTGCCAGCAGCTTAGGCGCTCTAGTAGAGACCCAGTACTTC. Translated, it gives CASSLGALVETQYF. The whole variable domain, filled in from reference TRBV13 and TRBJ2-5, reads AAGVIQSPRHLIKEKRETATLKCYPIPRHDTVYWYQQGPGQDPQFLISFYEKMQSDKGSIPDRFSAQQFSDYHSELNMSSLELGDSALYFCASSLGALVETQYFGPGTRLLVL.

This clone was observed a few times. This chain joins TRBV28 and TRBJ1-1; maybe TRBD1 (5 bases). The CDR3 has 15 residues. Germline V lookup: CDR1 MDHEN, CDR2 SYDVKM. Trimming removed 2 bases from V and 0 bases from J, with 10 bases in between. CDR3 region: CASSLTGFMNTEAFF. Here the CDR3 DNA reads TGTGCCAGCAGTTTAACAGGATTCATGAACACTGAAGCTTTCTTT.

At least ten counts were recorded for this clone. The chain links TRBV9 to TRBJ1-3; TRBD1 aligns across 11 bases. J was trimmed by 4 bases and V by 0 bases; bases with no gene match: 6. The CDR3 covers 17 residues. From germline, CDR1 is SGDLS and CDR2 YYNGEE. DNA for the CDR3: TGTGCCAGCAGCGTAGGTGGACAGGGGGCAGGCGGAAACACCATATATTTT. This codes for CASSVGGQGAGGNTIYF.